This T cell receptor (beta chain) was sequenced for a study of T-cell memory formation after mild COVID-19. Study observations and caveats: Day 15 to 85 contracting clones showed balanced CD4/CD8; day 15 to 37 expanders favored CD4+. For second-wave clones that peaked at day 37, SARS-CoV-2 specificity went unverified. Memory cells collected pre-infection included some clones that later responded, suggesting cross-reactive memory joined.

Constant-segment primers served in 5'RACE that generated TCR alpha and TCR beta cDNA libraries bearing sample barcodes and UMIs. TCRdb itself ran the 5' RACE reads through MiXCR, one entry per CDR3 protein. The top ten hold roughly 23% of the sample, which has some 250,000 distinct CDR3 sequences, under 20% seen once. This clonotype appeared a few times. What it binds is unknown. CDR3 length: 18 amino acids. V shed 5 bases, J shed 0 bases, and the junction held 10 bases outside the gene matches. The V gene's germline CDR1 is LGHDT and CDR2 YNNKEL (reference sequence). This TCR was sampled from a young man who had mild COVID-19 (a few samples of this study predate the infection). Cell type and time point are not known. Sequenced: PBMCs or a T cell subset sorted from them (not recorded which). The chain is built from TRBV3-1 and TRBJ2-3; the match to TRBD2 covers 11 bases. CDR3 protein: CASSAGTSGYFSTDTQYF. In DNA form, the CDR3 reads TGTGCCAGCAGCGCCGGGACTAGCGGATACTTTAGCACAGATACGCAGTATTTT.